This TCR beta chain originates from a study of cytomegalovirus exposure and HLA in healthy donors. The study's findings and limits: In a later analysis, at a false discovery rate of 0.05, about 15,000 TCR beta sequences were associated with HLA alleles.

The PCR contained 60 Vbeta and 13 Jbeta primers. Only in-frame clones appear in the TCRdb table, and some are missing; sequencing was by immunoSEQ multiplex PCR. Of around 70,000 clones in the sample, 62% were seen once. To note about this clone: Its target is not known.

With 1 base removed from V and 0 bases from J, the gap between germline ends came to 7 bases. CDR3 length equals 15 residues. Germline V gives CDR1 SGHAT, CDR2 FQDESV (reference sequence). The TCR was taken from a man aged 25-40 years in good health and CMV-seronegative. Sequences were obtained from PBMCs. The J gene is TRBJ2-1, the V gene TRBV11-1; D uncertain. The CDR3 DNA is TGTGCCAGCAGCTTAGATTACAGCTCCTACAATGAGCAGTTCTTC. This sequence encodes CASSLDYSSYNEQFF.